The 11 T cell receptor beta chains below were found in one sample sequenced in a study of T cells expressing NK-cell markers. TCRdb reanalyzed the 5' RACE reads, giving one entry per CDR3 protein sequence and no DNA. The repertoire table contains 450,000 to 600,000 distinct CDR3 sequences. The sequenced sample was blood T cells: a sorted CD56 or NKG2C T cell subset, CD4+ or CD8+ T cells, or bulk PBMC T cells (not recorded which). All receptors come from a man between 18 and 29 years old in good health.

The chain has TRBV13 and TRBJ2-1; TCRdb calls TRBD2, which cannot be checked without DNA. CDR1 and CDR2 (germline): PRHDT, FYEKMQ (reference sequence). The CDR3 consists of 16 residues. The CDR3 here is CASSLDARLAGGEQFF.

The V call is TRBV2, the J call TRBJ2-1; as DNA is missing, the TRBD2 call by TCRdb cannot be tested. CDR1 SNHLY and CDR2 FYNNEI come from the germline V gene. This CDR3 comprises 18 residues. The CDR3 here is CASGRSGTSGSNMNEQFF.

V and J are TRBV29-1 and TRBJ2-1. CDR1 and CDR2 (germline): SQVTM, ANQGSEA. This CDR3 is 12 amino acids long. CDR3 residues: CSVDLLGDEQFF.

The CDR3 sequence is CASSLPLLGELFF. J is TRBJ2-2 and V is TRBV12-3 or TRBV12-4; checking the TCRdb D call of TRBD1 is not possible without DNA. The CDR3 spans 13 residues.

The chain is built from TRBV7-2 and TRBJ2-1; TCRdb designates TRBD2, a call that cannot be tested without DNA. From germline, CDR1 is SGHTA and CDR2 FQGNSA. CDR3 length: 15 amino acids. The CDR3 sequence is CASSLEAGGLEQQFF.

The chain combines TRBV7-2 with TRBJ2-1; TCRdb picks TRBD1, but there is no DNA to check that call. Germline-derived CDR1 and CDR2 are SGHTA and FQGNSA. The CDR3 has 15 amino acids. The CDR3: CASSLEGTTLNEQFF.

The chain uses TRBV4-3 and TRBJ1-6. From germline, CDR1 is LGHNA and CDR2 YSLEER. The CDR3 consists of 16 residues. CDR3 region: CASSQVRGAYNSPLHF.

The rearrangement uses TRBV24-1 and TRBJ2-2. CDR3 size: 13 residues. From germline, CDR1 is KGHDR and CDR2 SFDVKD. The CDR3 sequence: CATISENTGELFF.

The rearrangement uses TRBV5-5 and TRBJ1-2. The germline V gene has CDR1 SGHKS and CDR2 YYEKEE (reference sequence). The CDR3 runs to 12 residues. CDR3: CASSRRKLGYTF. The whole variable domain, remainder taken from reference TRBV5-5 and TRBJ1-2, is DAGVTQSPTHLIKTRGQQVTLRCSPISGHKSVSWYQQVLGQGPQFIFQYYEKEERGRGNFPDRFSARQFPNYSSELNVNALLLGDSALYLCASSRRKLGYTFGSGTRLTVV.

The CDR3 protein is CSALGTGGESTF. The rearrangement links TRBV20-1 to TRBJ1-2; the D call of TRBD1 rests on TCRdb alone, since no DNA is present to check it. Germline lookup yields CDR1 DFQATT and CDR2 SNEGSKA (reference sequence). CDR3 size: 12 residues.

The genes are TRBV20-1 and TRBJ2-4; TCRdb outputs TRBD1, but without DNA this stays unchecked. Germline V lookup: CDR1 DFQATT, CDR2 SNEGSKA (reference sequence). The CDR3 runs to 15 residues. CDR3: CSARTGVLHKNIQYF.